Listed below are T cell receptor beta chains from one sample, sequenced in a study of read filtering for tumor transcriptome and immune sequencing. TCRdb re-derived calls from the reads in MiXCR, one entry per CDR3 protein. Altogether around 50,000 distinct CDR3 sequences are present, around 12% being singletons, with the ten largest covering roughly 17%. The sample was a population of CD138-negative cells sorted from bone marrow. These receptors were taken from a donor at least 40 years old with multiple myeloma. Each CDR3 is given with its conserved first and last residue.

TRBV7-6	TRBJ2-1	CASSSGKEQFF
TRBV7-9	TRBJ1-1	CASTENTEAFF
TRBV30	TRBJ2-5	CAWNPLDRLQETQYF
TRBV3-1	TRBJ1-1	CASSHAPGQLNTEAFF
TRBV20-1	TRBJ2-5	CSASGSSGSETQYF
TRBV7-2	TRBJ2-7	CAVRGSESYEQYF
TRBV7-3	TRBJ1-1	CASSVARDTEAFF
TRBV29-1	TRBJ2-6	CSVIFNSGANVLTF
TRBV29-1	TRBJ2-5	CSVVGQGGDQYF
TRBV20-1	TRBJ2-1	CSAGVEQFF
TRBV20-1	TRBJ1-4	CSARDPGPNEKLFF
TRBV27	TRBJ2-2	CASTPGQQNTGELFF
TRBV7-6	TRBJ2-3	CASSPNVVPDTQYF
TRBV12-3/TRBV12-4	TRBJ1-1	CASSLADRGAFF
TRBV5-5	TRBJ2-3	CASSLTSAGGQYF
TRBV27	TRBJ2-2	CASSFRLPGPRSGELFF
TRBV29-1	TRBJ1-1	CSVAGAENTEAFF
TRBV7-9	TRBJ2-5	CASRLPGETQYF
TRBV6-5	TRBJ1-5	CASSFGAPFYSNQPQHF
TRBV29-1	TRBJ2-1	CSVSTQDRLNEQFF
TRBV6-5	TRBJ1-3	CASCYSSPEDAGPGNTIYF
TRBV10-3	TRBJ1-1	CAINGAGRNTEAYF
TRBV19	TRBJ2-2	CASSGQGYTGELFF
TRBV12-3/TRBV12-4	TRBJ2-2	CASSLWTGAGTGELFF
TRBV25-1	TRBJ2-7	CASQKRAGGSYEQYF
TRBV12-3/TRBV12-4	TRBJ2-5	CASSFFRPWDQETQYF
TRBV9	TRBJ2-7	CASSVATIGGEQYF
TRBV4-1	TRBJ1-6	CASSLTGSNNSSLHF
TRBV7-8	TRBJ2-2	CASSLLGGGSTGELFF
TRBV29-1	TRBJ2-4	CSVEGPTGAKNIQYF
TRBV27	TRBJ2-5	CASRKLAGGGETQYF
TRBV3-1	TRBJ1-2	CASSPRDSYYGYTF
TRBV27	TRBJ2-7	CASSSRTGGVYEQYF
TRBV28	TRBJ1-1	CASILRGTEAFF
TRBV3-1	TRBJ1-5	CASSQAPQQPQHF
TRBV7-3	TRBJ2-7	CASSVGTAKTYEQYF
TRBV7-2	TRBJ2-1	CASSLVAGTGLDNEQFF
TRBV12-3/TRBV12-4	TRBJ2-1	CASSLGARGRSYNEQFF
TRBV7-3	TRBJ2-1	CASSTGLASSYNEQFF
TRBV2	TRBJ2-7	CASSERQTSYEQYF
TRBV7-6	TRBJ2-3	CASSLVSGFSTDTQYF
TRBV4-1	TRBJ1-1	CASSQDLVTRPDAFF
TRBV29-1	TRBJ1-5	CSATTDRYSNQPQHF
TRBV10-3	TRBJ1-1	CAISERWEAFF
TRBV29-1	TRBJ1-5	CSVGQGHQPQHF
TRBV2	TRBJ2-3	CASSVMGGDTQYF
TRBV20-1	TRBJ2-4	CSGTMAKNIQYF
TRBV3-1	TRBJ1-1	CACSRPGTVEAFF
TRBV10-2	TRBJ1-4	CASSNRDRASITREKLFF
TRBV30	TRBJ2-4	CAWFATNIQYF
TRBV5-1	TRBJ1-3	CASSLKESRGGNTIYF
TRBV3-1	TRBJ2-3	CASSHTSGTDTQYF
TRBV9	TRBJ2-1	CASSGYSASSYNEQFF
TRBV18	TRBJ1-1	CASSPDLQNTEAFF
TRBV19	TRBJ2-1	CASSISPGAGSSYNEQFF
TRBV20-1	TRBJ2-2	CSASATETGELFF
TRBV20-1	TRBJ2-1	CSARLAGENEQFF
TRBV28	TRBJ1-4	CASSFFRTGGGKLFF
TRBV20-1	TRBJ2-5	CSASGASVWETQYF
TRBV30	TRBJ1-4	CAGGGRRGEKLFF